The sequence of this TCR beta chain was determined in a study of cytomegalovirus exposure and HLA in healthy donors. Study-wide results and limits: Apparent HLA restriction characterized most CMV-associated TCR beta chains in a later analysis. Previous analysis showed most TCR beta V segments were productive about 87% or about 30% of the time.

The table lists this clone with a few counts. The antigen is not known. PCR used 60 Vbeta primers and 13 Jbeta primers. Assay: immunoSEQ multiplex PCR; the TCRdb copy retains only in-frame clones and omits some. The sample holds about 140,000 clones; 79% are singletons and the top ten take around 1%. The TCR was taken from a young man in good health and CMV-seronegative. Sequencing was carried out using PBMCs.

CDR3 region: CASSQRTGDTEAFF. Written as DNA, the CDR3 is TGTGCCAGCAGCCAACGAACAGGGGACACTGAAGCTTTCTTT. The chain recombines TRBV14 with TRBJ1-1; TRBD1 aligns across 7 bases. From germline, CDR1 is SGHDN and CDR2 FVKESK. This CDR3 region has 14 residues. Unmatched junction bases numbered 3, after V lost 2 bases and J lost 3 bases.